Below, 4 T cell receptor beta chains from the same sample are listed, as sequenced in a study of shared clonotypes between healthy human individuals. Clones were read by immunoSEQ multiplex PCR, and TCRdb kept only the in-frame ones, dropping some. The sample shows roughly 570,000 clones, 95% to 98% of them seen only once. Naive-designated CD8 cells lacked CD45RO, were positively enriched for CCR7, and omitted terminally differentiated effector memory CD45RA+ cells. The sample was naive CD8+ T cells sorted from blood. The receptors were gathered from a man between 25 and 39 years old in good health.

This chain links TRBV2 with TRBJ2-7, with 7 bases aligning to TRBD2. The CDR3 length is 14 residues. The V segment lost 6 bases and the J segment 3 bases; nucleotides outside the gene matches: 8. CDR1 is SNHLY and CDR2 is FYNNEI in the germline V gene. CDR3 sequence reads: CASRLGGSYYEQYF. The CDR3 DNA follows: TGTGCCAGCAGACTGGGCGGGAGCTACTACGAGCAGTACTTC.

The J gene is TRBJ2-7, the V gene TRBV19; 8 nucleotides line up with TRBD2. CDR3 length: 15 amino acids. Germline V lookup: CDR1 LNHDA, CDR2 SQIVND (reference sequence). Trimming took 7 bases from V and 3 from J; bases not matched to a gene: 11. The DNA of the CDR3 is TGTGCCAGTACCCCCGGAGCGGGACTAGACTACGAGCAGTACTTC. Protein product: CASTPGAGLDYEQYF. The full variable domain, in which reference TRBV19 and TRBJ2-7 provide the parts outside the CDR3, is DGGITQSPKYLFRKEGQNVTLSCEQNLNHDAMYWYRQDPGQGLRLIYYSQIVNDFQKGDIAEGYSVSREKKESFPLTVTSAQKNPTAFYLCASTPGAGLDYEQYFGPGTRLTVT.

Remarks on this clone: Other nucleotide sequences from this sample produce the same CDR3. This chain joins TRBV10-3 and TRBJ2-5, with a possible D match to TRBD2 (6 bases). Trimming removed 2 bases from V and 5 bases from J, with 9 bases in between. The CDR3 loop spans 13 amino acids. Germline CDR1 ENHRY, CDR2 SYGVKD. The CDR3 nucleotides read TGTGCCATCAGTGAGCTCGGAGGGGAGACCCAGTACTTC. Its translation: CAISELGGETQYF.

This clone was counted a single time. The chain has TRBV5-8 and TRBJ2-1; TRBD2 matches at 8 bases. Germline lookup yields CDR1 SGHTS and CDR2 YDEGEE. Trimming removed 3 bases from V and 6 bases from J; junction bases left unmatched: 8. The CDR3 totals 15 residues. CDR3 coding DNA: TGTGCCAGCAGCTCCGGGGGGGGAAGCCCCAATGAGCAGTTCTTC. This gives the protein CASSSGGGSPNEQFF.